A single sample gave rise to the 9 T cell receptor beta chains below, sequenced in a study of blood T cell repertoires in COVID-19. The data were produced by immunoSEQ multiplex PCR, yet TCRdb's version contains in-frame clones alone and is incomplete. The table records about 170,000 clones, 85% to 95% of them present only once. Sequencing was done on a sample of peripheral blood. These receptors all stem from a man aged 50-60 years with acute or convalescent COVID-19.

The chain has TRBV6-5 and TRBJ1-5, with 7 bases matching TRBD1. The CDR3 is 15 amino acids. Trimming cost V 0 bases and J 7 bases; bases outside gene matches: 6. Germline V gives CDR1 MNHEY, CDR2 SVGAGI. The CDR3 DNA follows: TGTGCCAGCAGTTACTCTGCGGCAGGGGGACAGCCCCAGCATTTT. Protein sequence: CASSYSAAGGQPQHF.

This chain uses TRBV4-1 with TRBJ2-2, with TRBD1 as a possible D gene (6 bases). This CDR3 region has 17 residues. V shed 1 base and J shed 0 bases, with 12 bases lying between them. CDR1 MGHRA and CDR2 YSYEKL come from the germline V gene. This CDR3 is CASSQAGTPANTGELFF. CDR3 bases: TGCGCCAGCAGCCAAGCCGGGACACCAGCGAACACCGGGGAGCTGTTTTTT.

The genes are TRBV18 and TRBJ2-2; 9 positions agree with TRBD1. Trimming took 2 bases from V and 3 from J; bases not matched to a gene: 1. The CDR3 is 15 amino acids. The germline V gene has CDR1 KGHSH and CDR2 LQKENI. CDR3 loop: CASSPRTGDTGELFF. CDR3 DNA: TGTGCCAGCTCACCAAGGACAGGGGACACCGGGGAGCTGTTTTTT.

The chain recombines TRBV28 with TRBJ1-3, with a tentative D call TRBD1 (6 bases). Germline values: CDR1 MDHEN, CDR2 SYDVKM. The CDR3 runs 15 residues. The ends were cut back, 3 bases at V and 4 bases at J, with 13 bases in the middle. DNA for the CDR3: TGTGCCAGCAGTTTGCCCGGACAGCCGGGAAACACCATATATTTT. Translating gives CASSLPGQPGNTIYF. Drawing the rest from reference TRBV28 and TRBJ1-3, the complete variable domain is DVKVTQSSRYLVKRTGEKVFLECVQDMDHENMFWYRQDPGLGLRLIYFSYDVKMKEKGDIPEGYSVSREKKERFSLILESASTNQTSMYLCASSLPGQPGNTIYFGEGSWLTVV.

V is TRBV7-2 and J is TRBJ1-6, with 7 bases fitting TRBD1. The germline V gene has CDR1 SGHTA and CDR2 FQGNSA. Trimming took 1 base from V and 7 from J; bases not matched to a gene: 4. This CDR3 contains 15 residues. Here the CDR3 DNA reads TGTGCCAGCAGCTTAGAGGGACAGAGGAATTCACCCCTCCACTTT. This sequence encodes CASSLEGQRNSPLHF.

The V call is TRBV5-1, the J call TRBJ1-2; unclear D gene. Trimming took 3 bases from V and 8 from J, leaving 8 bases between them. This CDR3 has 11 amino acids. Germline V lookup: CDR1 SGHRS, CDR2 YFSETQ. CDR3 sequence: CASSWGAGYTF. CDR3 sequence (DNA): TGCGCCAGCAGCTGGGGAGCGGGCTACACCTTC.

The genes are TRBV10-2 and TRBJ1-2; TRBD1 aligns across 7 bases. The germline CDR1 and CDR2 sequences are WSHSY and SAAADI. The CDR3 consists of 15 residues. Trimming at V came to 0 bases and at J to 3 bases, leaving 4 bases not matched to a gene. The CDR3 nucleotides are TGCGCCAGCAGTGAGTCCAGGGGGATGCACTATGGCTACACCTTC. Protein sequence: CASSESRGMHYGYTF.

The V and J genes are TRBV6-5 and TRBJ1-5; D gene unclear. Trimming shortened V by 4 bases and J by 5 bases, and 6 bases separated the two germline ends. CDR1 is MNHEY and CDR2 is SVGAGI in the germline V gene. The CDR3 totals 12 residues. CDR3 region: CASSFGDQPQHF. The DNA of the CDR3 is TGTGCCAGCAGTTTCGGGGATCAGCCCCAGCATTTT.

The chain is built from TRBV6-6 and TRBJ1-5; a weak D match, TRBD1 (6 bases). CDR3 length equals 16 residues. Germline assignment: CDR1 MNHNY and CDR2 SVGAGI (reference sequence). V lost 5 bases, J lost 7 bases, and 21 bases lay in between. This CDR3 is CASSSTGTTSNQPQHF. CDR3 nucleotides: TGTGCCAGCAGTAGCACCGGGACAACCAGTAACCAGCCCCAGCATTTT.